Below are 21 T cell receptor beta chains sequenced from a single sample in a study of vaccination effects on CD4 cells after COVID-19 (dated 2022 in TCRdb). Antigen specificity for these receptors is unknown. The library was prepared using the immunoSEQ multiplex PCR assay. TCRdb's version of the immuneACCESS table is confined to in-frame rearrangements and falls short of the full clone set. An unresolved V gene accounts for under half of the shortfall where checked; the remainder is of unknown origin. A total of about 46,000 clones appear in this sample, 65% to 75% of them only once. The ten most abundant clones make up under 5.5% of the sample. After approximately eleven days of culture, CD4+ T cells were isolated with the EasySep CD4+ T cell isolation kit. PCR-confirmed SARS-CoV-2 infection had occurred in convalescent patients between March and December 2020, before the Alpha, Beta and Delta variants emerged in the United States. Participants received two doses of either the BNT162b2 or the mRNA-1273 mRNA SARS-CoV-2 vaccine.

The sequencing used CD4+ T cells from PBMCs cultured without peptide, collected after COVID-19 vaccination. Receptor source: a human donor who had a prior SARS-CoV-2 infection.

This clone was seen once. CDR3 sequence: CATSRAGVGETQYF. DNA of the CDR3: TGTGCCACCAGCAGGGCGGGAGTTGGTGAGACCCAGTACTTC. The chain joins TRBV15 to TRBJ2-5, with 7 nucleotides matching TRBD2. The germline V gene has CDR1 LNHNV and CDR2 YYDKDF (reference sequence). This CDR3 is 14 amino acids long. Trimming at V came to 3 bases and at J to 5 bases, leaving 6 bases not matched to a gene.

This clone was observed a few times. The J gene is TRBJ2-7, the V gene TRBV6-6; D uncertain. Trimming took 0 bases from V and 6 from J, leaving 6 bases between them. The CDR3 consists of 12 residues. In germline, CDR1 is MNHNY, CDR2 SVGAGI (reference sequence). CDR3: CASSYSSSEQYF. CDR3 sequence (DNA): TGTGCCAGCAGTTACTCGAGTAGCGAGCAGTACTTC.

J is TRBJ1-1 and V is TRBV5-1; 10 bases map to TRBD1. Looked up from germline, CDR1 is SGHRS and CDR2 is YFSETQ. The CDR3 is 14 residues long. Germline trimming cut 4 bases from V and 4 bases from J; bases unmatched to any gene: 4. The CDR3 is CASSRDRGPTEAFF. The DNA for the CDR3 is TGCGCCAGCAGCAGAGACAGGGGGCCCACTGAAGCTTTCTTT.

The CDR3 spells CASKINSGPSYEQYF. Here the CDR3 DNA reads TGTGCCAGCAAAATAAATAGCGGGCCTTCCTACGAGCAGTACTTC. The chain has TRBV6-6 and TRBJ2-7; 7 bases agree with TRBD2. Losses at the gene ends were 7 bases for V and 1 base for J; bases not matched to a gene: 10. Germline CDR1 MNHNY, CDR2 SVGAGI (reference sequence). There are 15 residues in the CDR3.

The CDR3, as DNA: TGCGCCAGCAGCCAAGTGATTAGGCACACTGAAGCTTTCTTT. This codes for CASSQVIRHTEAFF. The chain couples TRBV4-1 to TRBJ1-1; no clear D. Trimming cost V 1 base and J 3 bases, with 9 bases left between them. Germline loops: CDR1 MGHRA, CDR2 YSYEKL. CDR3 length equals 14 residues.

The chain has TRBV6-5 and TRBJ1-5; D unclear. This CDR3 is built from 13 residues. With 0 bases removed from V and 1 base from J, the gap between germline ends came to 1 base. Germline V gene data show CDR1 as MNHEY and CDR2 as SVGAGI. The CDR3 here is CASSYSSNQPQHF. CDR3 nucleotides: TGTGCCAGCAGTTACTCGAGCAATCAGCCCCAGCATTTT.

V usage is TRBV5-1 and J usage is TRBJ2-7, with 9 bases that match TRBD1. CDR1 is SGHRS, CDR2 YFSETQ, per germline. The CDR3 length is 13 residues. V shed 6 bases, J shed 5 bases, and the junction held 6 bases outside the gene matches. The CDR3 DNA reads TGCGCCAGCAACATACAGGGGGCAAACGAGCAGTACTTC. This gives the protein CASNIQGANEQYF.

The genes are TRBV19 and TRBJ2-4; D possibly corresponds to TRBD2 (7 bases). CDR3 size: 14 residues. V was pared by 3 bases and J by 7 bases, with 13 bases between. Germline loops: CDR1 LNHDA, CDR2 SQIVND (reference sequence). The CDR3 loop reads CASSIRGANNIQYF. The CDR3 bases are TGTGCCAGTAGTATTCGGGGGGCGAACAACATTCAGTACTTC.

The chain joins TRBV15 to TRBJ2-5, with D unclear. V was cut by 1 base and J by 2 bases, with 8 bases left in between. Germline V gene sequence: CDR1 LNHNV, CDR2 YYDKDF (reference sequence). The CDR3 spans 14 residues. The CDR3, as DNA: TGTGCCACCAGCAGAGTTTGGGCACAAGAGACCCAGTACTTC. Its translation is CATSRVWAQETQYF.

The V and J genes are TRBV2 and TRBJ1-4; D not resolved. CDR3 length equals 14 residues. Germline values: CDR1 SNHLY, CDR2 FYNNEI. V was trimmed by 4 bases and J by 3 bases, leaving 9 bases between them. The DNA of the CDR3 is TGTGCCAGCAGTGTGGGAGAACCTAATGAAAAACTGTTTTTT. Its protein is CASSVGEPNEKLFF.

The V call is TRBV5-5, the J call TRBJ1-6; possible D gene TRBD1, 6 bases. Germline V gene sequence: CDR1 SGHKS, CDR2 YYEKEE (reference sequence). The CDR3 spans 14 residues. The ends were cut back, 4 bases at V and 9 bases at J, with 14 bases in the middle. The CDR3 loop is CASSIIGGSSPLHF. The CDR3 region has the DNA TGTGCCAGCAGCATAATAGGGGGGTCTTCACCCCTCCACTTT.

The genes are TRBV19 and TRBJ1-2; 7 bases fit TRBD1. V shed 5 bases and J 5 bases; nucleotides not matched to a gene: 11. CDR3 size: 15 residues. The V gene's germline CDR1 is LNHDA and CDR2 SQIVND (reference sequence). CDR3 sequence: CASSFHRQGTYGYTF. The CDR3 DNA sequence: TGTGCCAGTAGTTTTCACCGACAGGGAACTTATGGCTACACCTTC.

The chain recombines TRBV7-3 with TRBJ2-7; D may be TRBD2 (5 bases). Looked up from germline, CDR1 is SGHTA and CDR2 is FQGTGA. Deletions cut 5 bases from V and 7 bases from J, with 15 bases between. The length of the CDR3 is 13 residues. The CDR3 region is CASSASGSGEQYF. The CDR3 region has the DNA TGTGCCAGCAGCGCGTCGGGATCTGGGGAGCAGTACTTC.

This clone was observed a few times. The chain recombines TRBV20-1 with TRBJ1-5; unclear D gene. The CDR3 has 13 amino acids. Between the trimmed V and J ends, which lost 3 bases and 5 bases, there was a span of 11 bases. CDR1 is DFQATT and CDR2 is SNEGSKA in the germline V gene (reference sequence). CDR3: CSASGSPDQPQHF. In nucleotides, the CDR3 is TGCAGTGCTAGTGGGAGCCCGGATCAGCCCCAGCATTTT.

The V call is TRBV9, the J call TRBJ1-4; tentative D call: TRBD1 (6 bases). Trimming stripped 4 bases from V and 2 bases from J, with 12 bases between. This CDR3 spans 15 amino acids. Per the germline V gene, CDR1 is SGDLS and CDR2 is YYNGEE. As DNA, the CDR3 is TGTGCCAGCAGCCCCCGAGGACAGACTAATGAAAAACTGTTTTTT. The encoded protein is CASSPRGQTNEKLFF.

The rearrangement links TRBV12-3 or TRBV12-4 to TRBJ1-2; D is unresolved. The CDR3 runs 13 residues. V was shortened by 3 bases and J by 6 bases, with 11 bases between the two germline ends. For the CDR3, the DNA is TGTGCCAGCAGTTTCGGGTTCCTCCATGGCTACACCTTC. Protein: CASSFGFLHGYTF.

J is TRBJ2-7 and V is TRBV6-5; 9 positions match TRBD1. Trimming at V came to 2 bases and at J to 6 bases, leaving 5 bases not matched to a gene. Germline CDR1 and CDR2: MNHEY and SVGAGI. The CDR3 is made up of 14 amino acids. CDR3: CASSYITGGSEQYF. The CDR3 bases are TGTGCCAGCAGTTACATAACAGGGGGCAGCGAGCAGTACTTC.

This clone was observed a few times. The V call is TRBV5-1, the J call TRBJ1-6; the match to TRBD1 covers 7 bases. The CDR3 is made up of 13 amino acids. Germline V lookup: CDR1 SGHRS, CDR2 YFSETQ. The V gene end was trimmed by 2 bases and the J gene end by 10 bases; junction bases not matched to a gene: 3. DNA of the CDR3: TGCGCCAGCAGCTTTGGCAGGGGGTCACCCCTCCACTTT. Its protein product is CASSFGRGSPLHF.

This chain links TRBV5-1 with TRBJ2-7, with D uncertain. The CDR3 has 15 amino acids. CDR1 and CDR2 (germline): SGHRS, YFSETQ. V dropped 4 bases and J dropped 2 bases, with 16 bases sitting between them. The chain's CDR3 is CASSVTIDITYEQYF. For the CDR3, the DNA is TGCGCCAGCAGCGTCACAATAGACATCACCTACGAGCAGTACTTC.

The chain has TRBV18 and TRBJ1-5; tentative D call: TRBD1 (6 bases). The germline CDR1 and CDR2 sequences are KGHSH and LQKENI. The CDR3 totals 13 residues. Trimming stripped 8 bases from V and 1 base from J, with 9 bases between. CDR3 DNA: TGTGCCAGCCAGGACAGCAGCAATCAGCCCCAGCATTTT. This encodes CASQDSSNQPQHF.

Only one count was recorded for this clone. V and J are TRBV18 and TRBJ2-7; 7 nucleotides line up with TRBD2. This CDR3 has 15 amino acids. Looked up from germline, CDR1 is KGHSH and CDR2 is LQKENI. V lost 3 bases, J lost 10 bases, and 15 bases stayed unmatched. The CDR3 DNA is TGTGCCAGCTCACCTTCCGCGGTAGCGGGCTCGTCCCAGTACTTC. As protein: CASSPSAVAGSSQYF.